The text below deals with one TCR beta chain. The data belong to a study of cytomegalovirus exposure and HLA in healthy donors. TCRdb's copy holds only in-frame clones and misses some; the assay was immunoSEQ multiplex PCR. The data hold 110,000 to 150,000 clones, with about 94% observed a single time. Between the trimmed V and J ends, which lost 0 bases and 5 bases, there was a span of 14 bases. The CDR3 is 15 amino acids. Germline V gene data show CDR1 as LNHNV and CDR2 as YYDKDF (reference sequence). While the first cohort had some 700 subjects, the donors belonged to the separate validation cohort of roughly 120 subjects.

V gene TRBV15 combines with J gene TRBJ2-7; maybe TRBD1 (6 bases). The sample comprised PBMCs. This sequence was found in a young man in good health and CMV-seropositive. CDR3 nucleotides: TGTGCCACCAGCAGAGATCGGGCAGGGGCGAACGAGCAGTACTTC. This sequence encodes CATSRDRAGANEQYF. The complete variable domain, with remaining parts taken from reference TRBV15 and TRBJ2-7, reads DAMVIQNPRYQVTQFGKPVTLSCSQTLNHNVMYWYQQKSSQAPKLLFHYYDKDFNNEADTPDNFQSRRPNTSFCFLDIRSPGLGDTAMYLCATSRDRAGANEQYFGPGTRLTVT.